This TCR beta chain was obtained from a study of blood T cells in healthy people across ages. For the second PCR, which ran for about 6 to 12 cycles, a sample-barcoded 5' primer and a J-beta primer mix were used. Every cDNA molecule bore a tag from a template-switch adaptor containing 12 random nucleotides. MiXCR was run by TCRdb on the 5' RACE reads, yielding one entry per CDR3 protein. The table lists roughly 800,000 distinct CDR3 sequences, roughly 60% of them singletons, with about 20% in the top ten. Remarks on this clonotype: Relative to the germline gene, one junction end is altered; a read error may explain this.

Germline-derived CDR1 and CDR2 are SGDLS and YYNGEE. The CDR3 runs to 15 residues. The chain couples TRBV9 to TRBJ2-3; a weak D match, TRBD2 (5 bases). The sequenced sample consisted of blood. The sequence derives from a man aged 25-45 years in good health. This CDR3 is CAGSVVSSVTDTQYF. The DNA of the CDR3 is TGTGCCGGCAGCGTAGTTAGTAGCGTGACAGATACGCAGTATTTT.